This is a list of T cell receptor beta chains from one sample in a study of Graves' ophthalmopathy and Graves' hyperthyroidism. TCRdb passed the multiplex PCR reads through MiXCR, listing each CDR3 protein once. This sample has about 370,000 distinct CDR3 sequences, with around 18% found just once. Sequencing input: peripheral blood. The receptors derive from a woman younger than 30 with Graves' ophthalmopathy. Each CDR3 is given with its conserved first and last residue. The D gene is left open where the match is weak. Clone size is given for some rows only: seen once, a few or many times, or a class if the clone is expanded.

TRBD2	many	TRBV7-2	TRBJ2-3	TGTGCCAGCAGCTTAGTACTAGCGGGGGATACGCAGTATTTT	CASSLVLAGDTQYF
TRBD1	few	TRBV5-8	TRBJ2-4	TGTGCCAGCCAGACAGGGATTCGCCCCGGGGCCAAAAACATTCAGTACTTC	CASQTGIRPGAKNIQYF
TRBD1	many	TRBV12-3/TRBV12-4	TRBJ1-1	TGTGCCAGCAACCGGGACAGGGTGGGATTTGAAGCTTTCTTT	CASNRDRVGFEAFF
TRBD1	many	TRBV11-2	TRBJ2-7	TGTGCCAGCAGCTTAGGTAGACAGGGGGGCTACGAGCAGTACTTC	CASSLGRQGGYEQYF
TRBD1	few	TRBV6-1	TRBJ2-5	TGTGCCAGCAGACAAATCGGGACAGGGAGCGAGACCCAGTACTTC	CASRQIGTGSETQYF
.	many	TRBV3-1	TRBJ2-7	TGTGCCAGCAGCCAAGGCATCTCCAGGGTCGACGAGCAGTACTTC	CASSQGISRVDEQYF
TRBD2	.	TRBV6-1	TRBJ2-7	TGTGCCAGCACCCTAGCGGGATTGAACCACGAGCAGTACTTC	CASTLAGLNHEQYF
.	many	TRBV4-3	TRBJ2-7	TGCGCCAGCAGCCAAGACAGGGGTACCTACGAGCAGTACTTC	CASSQDRGTYEQYF
TRBD1	many	TRBV6-2/TRBV6-3	TRBJ2-7	TGTGCCAGCGGACAGGGCCAGGAGCAGTACTTC	CASGQGQEQYF
.	many	TRBV7-1	TRBJ2-2	TGTGCCAGCAGCTCTTACCTACGCAAAGGCGTGTTTCCGAACACCGGGGAGCTGTTTTTT	CASSSYLRKGVFPNTGELFF
.	many	TRBV29-1	TRBJ2-5	TGCAGCGTTTTTATGAGGAACCAAGAGACCCAGTACTTC	CSVFMRNQETQYF
.	many	TRBV18	TRBJ1-1	TGTGCCAGCTCACCCGCCTTGGACACTGAAGCTTTCTTT	CASSPALDTEAFF
TRBD1	many	TRBV27	TRBJ1-2	TGTGCCAGCAGTTCCCCAGGAGGACAGGGAGTACGGGGCTACACCTTC	CASSSPGGQGVRGYTF
TRBD1	many	TRBV7-2	TRBJ1-1	TGTGCCAGCAGCTTAGAGCGGACAGGGGATGAAGCTTTCTTT	CASSLERTGDEAFF
TRBD1	many	TRBV10-3	TRBJ2-5	TGTGCCATCAGAAGGGACAGGCTGGTTGGGACCCAGTACTTC	CAIRRDRLVGTQYF
.	many	TRBV7-2	TRBJ1-1	TGTGCCAGCAGTTTATCGGGGACCCTGAACACTGAAGCTTTCTTT	CASSLSGTLNTEAFF
.	many	TRBV4-1	TRBJ1-6	TGCGCCAGCAGCCAACAGGGTAGGGCGAATTCACCCCTCCACTTT	CASSQQGRANSPLHF
.	many	TRBV7-8	TRBJ2-7	TGTGCCAGCAGCTTAGCGGTCTGGGCGTCCTCCTACGAGCAGTACTTC	CASSLAVWASSYEQYF
TRBD1	.	TRBV6-5	TRBJ1-5	TGTGCCAGCAGTTACGGGGACAGGGGGCGACAGCCCCAGCATTTT	CASSYGDRGRQPQHF
.	many	TRBV28	TRBJ2-5	TGTGCCAGCAGGGGGAGAAAAAGAGAGACCCAGTACTTC	CASRGRKRETQYF
TRBD1	.	TRBV14	TRBJ1-1	TGTGCCAGCAGCCGGCGGCAGGGGGATACTGAAGCTTTCTTT	CASSRRQGDTEAFF
TRBD2	many	TRBV20-1	TRBJ2-7	TGCAGTGCTGCGACTAGCGGAGGATACGAGCAGTACTTC	CSAATSGGYEQYF